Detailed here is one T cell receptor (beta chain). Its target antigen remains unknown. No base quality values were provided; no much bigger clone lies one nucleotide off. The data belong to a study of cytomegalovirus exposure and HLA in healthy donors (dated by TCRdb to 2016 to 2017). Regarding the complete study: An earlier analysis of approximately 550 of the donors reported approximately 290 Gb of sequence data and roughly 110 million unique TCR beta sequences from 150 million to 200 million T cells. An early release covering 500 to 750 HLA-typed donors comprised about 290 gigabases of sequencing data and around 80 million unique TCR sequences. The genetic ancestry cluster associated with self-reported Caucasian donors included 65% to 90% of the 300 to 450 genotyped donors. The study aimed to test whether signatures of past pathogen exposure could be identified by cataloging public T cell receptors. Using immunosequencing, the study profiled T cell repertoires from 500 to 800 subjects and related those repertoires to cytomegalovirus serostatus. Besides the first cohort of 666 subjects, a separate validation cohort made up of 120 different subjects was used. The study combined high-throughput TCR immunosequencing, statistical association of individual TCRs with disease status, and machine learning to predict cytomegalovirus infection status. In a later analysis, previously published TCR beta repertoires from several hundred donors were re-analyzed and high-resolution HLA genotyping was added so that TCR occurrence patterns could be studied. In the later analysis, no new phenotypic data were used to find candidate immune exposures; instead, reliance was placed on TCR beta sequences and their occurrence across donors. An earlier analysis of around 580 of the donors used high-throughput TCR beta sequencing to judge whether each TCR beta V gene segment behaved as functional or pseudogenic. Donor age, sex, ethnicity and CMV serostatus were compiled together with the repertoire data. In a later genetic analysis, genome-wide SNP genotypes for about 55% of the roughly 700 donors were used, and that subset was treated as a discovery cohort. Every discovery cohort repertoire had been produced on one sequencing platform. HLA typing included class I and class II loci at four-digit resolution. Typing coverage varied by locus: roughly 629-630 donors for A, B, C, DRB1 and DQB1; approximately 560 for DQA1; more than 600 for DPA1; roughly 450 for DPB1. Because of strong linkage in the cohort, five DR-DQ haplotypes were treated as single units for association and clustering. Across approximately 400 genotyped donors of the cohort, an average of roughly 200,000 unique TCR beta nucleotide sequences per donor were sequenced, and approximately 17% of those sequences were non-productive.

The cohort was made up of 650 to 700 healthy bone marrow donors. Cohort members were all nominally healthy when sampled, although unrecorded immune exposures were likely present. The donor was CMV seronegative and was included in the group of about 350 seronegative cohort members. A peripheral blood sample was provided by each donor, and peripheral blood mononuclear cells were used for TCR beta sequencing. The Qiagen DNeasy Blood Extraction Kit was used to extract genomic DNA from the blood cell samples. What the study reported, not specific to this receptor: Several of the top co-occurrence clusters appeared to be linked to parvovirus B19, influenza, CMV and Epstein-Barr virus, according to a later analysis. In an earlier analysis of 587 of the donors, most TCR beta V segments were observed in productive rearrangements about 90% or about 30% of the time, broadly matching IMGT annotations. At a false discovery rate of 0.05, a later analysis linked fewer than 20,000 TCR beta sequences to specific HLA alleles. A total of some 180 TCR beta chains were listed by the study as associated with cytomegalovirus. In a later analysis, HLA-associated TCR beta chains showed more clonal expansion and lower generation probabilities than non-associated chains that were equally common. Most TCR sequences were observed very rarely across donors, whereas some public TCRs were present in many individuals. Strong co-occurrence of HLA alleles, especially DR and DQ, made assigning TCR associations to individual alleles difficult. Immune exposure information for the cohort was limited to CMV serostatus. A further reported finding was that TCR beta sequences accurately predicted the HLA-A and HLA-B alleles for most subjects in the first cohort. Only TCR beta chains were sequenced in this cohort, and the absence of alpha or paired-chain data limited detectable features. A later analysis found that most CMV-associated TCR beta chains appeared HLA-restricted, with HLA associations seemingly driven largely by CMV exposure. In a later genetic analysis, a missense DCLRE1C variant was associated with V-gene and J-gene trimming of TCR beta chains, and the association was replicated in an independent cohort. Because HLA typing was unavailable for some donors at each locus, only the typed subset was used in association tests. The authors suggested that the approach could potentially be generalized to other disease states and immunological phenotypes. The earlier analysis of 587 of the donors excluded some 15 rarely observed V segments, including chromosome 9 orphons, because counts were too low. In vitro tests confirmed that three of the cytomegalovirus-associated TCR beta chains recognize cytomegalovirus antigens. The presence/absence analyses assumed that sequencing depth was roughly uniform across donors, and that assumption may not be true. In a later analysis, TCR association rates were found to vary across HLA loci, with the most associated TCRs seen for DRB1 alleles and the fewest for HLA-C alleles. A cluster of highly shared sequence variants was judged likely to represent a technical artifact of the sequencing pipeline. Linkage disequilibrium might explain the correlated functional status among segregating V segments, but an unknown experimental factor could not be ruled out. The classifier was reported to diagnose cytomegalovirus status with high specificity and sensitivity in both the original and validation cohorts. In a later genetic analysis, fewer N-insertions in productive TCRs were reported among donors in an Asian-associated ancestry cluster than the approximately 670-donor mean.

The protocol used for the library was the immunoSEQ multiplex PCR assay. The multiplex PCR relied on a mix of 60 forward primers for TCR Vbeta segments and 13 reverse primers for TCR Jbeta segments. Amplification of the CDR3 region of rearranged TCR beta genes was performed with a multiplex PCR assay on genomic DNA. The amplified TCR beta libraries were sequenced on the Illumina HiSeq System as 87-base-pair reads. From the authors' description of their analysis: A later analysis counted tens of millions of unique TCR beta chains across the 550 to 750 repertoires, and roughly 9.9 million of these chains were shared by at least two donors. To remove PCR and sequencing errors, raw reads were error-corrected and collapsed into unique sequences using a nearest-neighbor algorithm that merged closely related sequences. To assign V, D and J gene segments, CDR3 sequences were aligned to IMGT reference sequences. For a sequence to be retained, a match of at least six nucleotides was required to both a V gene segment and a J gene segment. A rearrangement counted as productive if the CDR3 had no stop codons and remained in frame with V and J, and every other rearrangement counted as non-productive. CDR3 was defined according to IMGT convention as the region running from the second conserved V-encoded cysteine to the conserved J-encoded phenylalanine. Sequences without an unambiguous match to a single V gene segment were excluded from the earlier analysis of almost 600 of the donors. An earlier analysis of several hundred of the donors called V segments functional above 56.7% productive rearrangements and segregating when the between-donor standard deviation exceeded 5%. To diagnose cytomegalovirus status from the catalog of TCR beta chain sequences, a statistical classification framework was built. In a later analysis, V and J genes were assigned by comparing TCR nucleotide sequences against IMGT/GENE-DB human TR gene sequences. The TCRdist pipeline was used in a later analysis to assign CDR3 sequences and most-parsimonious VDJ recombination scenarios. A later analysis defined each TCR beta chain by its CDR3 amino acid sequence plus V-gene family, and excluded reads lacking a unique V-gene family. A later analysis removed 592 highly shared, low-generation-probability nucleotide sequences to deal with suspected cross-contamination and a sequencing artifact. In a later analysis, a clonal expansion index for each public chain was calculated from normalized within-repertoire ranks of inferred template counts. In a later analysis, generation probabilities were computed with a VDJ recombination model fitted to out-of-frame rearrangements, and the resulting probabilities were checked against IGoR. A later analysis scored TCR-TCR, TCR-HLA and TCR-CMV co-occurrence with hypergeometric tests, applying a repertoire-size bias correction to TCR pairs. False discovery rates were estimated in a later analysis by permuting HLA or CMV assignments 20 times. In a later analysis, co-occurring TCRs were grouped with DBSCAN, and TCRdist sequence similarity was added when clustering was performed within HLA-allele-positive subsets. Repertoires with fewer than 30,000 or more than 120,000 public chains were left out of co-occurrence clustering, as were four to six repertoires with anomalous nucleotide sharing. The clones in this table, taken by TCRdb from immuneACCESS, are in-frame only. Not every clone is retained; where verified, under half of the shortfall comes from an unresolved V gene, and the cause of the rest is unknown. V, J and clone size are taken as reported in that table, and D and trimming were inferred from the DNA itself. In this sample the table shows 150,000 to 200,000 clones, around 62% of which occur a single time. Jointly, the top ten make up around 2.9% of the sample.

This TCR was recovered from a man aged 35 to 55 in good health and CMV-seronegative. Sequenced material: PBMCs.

The sequenced DNA: TGTGCCAGCAGCCAAACCGCCAAAACTCTAGCGGGGGTCTCCTACGAGCAGTACTTC. Its amino acids are CASSQTAKTLAGVSYEQYF. In this chain, TRBV7-9 is recombined with TRBJ2-7, with TRBD2 identical over 10 junction bases. The CDR1 and CDR2 encoded by the germline V gene (reference sequence) are SEHNR and FQNEAQ. Trimming takes 5 bases off V and 0 bases off J; junction bases not matched to a gene: 16. Including cysteine and phenylalanine, the CDR3 has 19 amino acids. CDR3 DNA only is kept here, 57 bases in frame from base 1.